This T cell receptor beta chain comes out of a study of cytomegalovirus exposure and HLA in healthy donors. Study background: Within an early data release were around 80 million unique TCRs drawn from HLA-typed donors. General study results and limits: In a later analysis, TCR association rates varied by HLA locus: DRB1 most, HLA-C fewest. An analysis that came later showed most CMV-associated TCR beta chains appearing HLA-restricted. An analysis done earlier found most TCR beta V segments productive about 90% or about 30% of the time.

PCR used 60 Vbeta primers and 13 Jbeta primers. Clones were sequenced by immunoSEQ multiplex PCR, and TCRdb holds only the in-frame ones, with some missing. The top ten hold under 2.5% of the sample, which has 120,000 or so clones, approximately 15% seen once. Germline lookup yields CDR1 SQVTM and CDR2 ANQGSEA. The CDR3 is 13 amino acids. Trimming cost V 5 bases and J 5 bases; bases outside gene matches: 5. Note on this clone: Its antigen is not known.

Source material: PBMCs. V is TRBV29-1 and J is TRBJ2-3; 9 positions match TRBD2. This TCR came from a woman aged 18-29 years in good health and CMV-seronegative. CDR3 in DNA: TGCAGCGTTCGCCTAGCGGGACTAGATACGCAGTATTTT. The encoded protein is CSVRLAGLDTQYF.